This entry lists 2 T cell receptor beta chains sequenced from one sample in a study of blood T cell repertoires in COVID-19. The repertoire was sequenced with immunoSEQ multiplex PCR; TCRdb's copy has only in-frame clones and lacks some. Of under 150,000 clones listed, around three quarters are singletons. The sequencing input was peripheral blood. These receptors were taken from a man aged 60 to 69 with acute or convalescent COVID-19.

This clone was detected a few times. CDR3 DNA: TGCAGCGTTGTGGGGGGACGGGGATCCTACGAGCAGTACTTC. It codes for CSVVGGRGSYEQYF. The genes are TRBV29-1 and TRBJ2-7, with D tentatively TRBD2 (6 bases). V was shortened by 4 bases and J by 1 base, with 14 bases between the two germline ends. Germline lookup yields CDR1 SQVTM and CDR2 ANQGSEA. CDR3 length: 14 amino acids.

The genes are TRBV5-1 and TRBJ2-5; 8 bases line up with TRBD1. This CDR3 comprises 15 residues. Germline trimming cut 4 bases from V and 5 bases from J; bases unmatched to any gene: 10. The V gene's germline CDR1 is SGHRS and CDR2 YFSETQ. The CDR3 here is CASSLGQGNRETQYF. DNA for the CDR3: TGCGCCAGCAGCCTAGGACAGGGTAATAGGGAGACCCAGTACTTC.